This T cell receptor (beta chain) was identified in a study of read filtering for tumor transcriptome and immune sequencing. Across the whole study: Revised staging placed roughly 8 patients in R-ISS I, 15 to 20 in II, more than 5 in III.

In its sample, this clonotype was seen a few times. Its antigen remains unidentified. This library used roughly 400 ng RNA and molecular barcoded adaptors spanning alpha/delta and beta/gamma chains. Via MiXCR, TCRdb re-called the reads, giving one row per CDR3 protein. This repertoire shows around 130,000 distinct CDR3 sequences, under 15% found once; its top ten account for 7% to 9%. Study-wide results and limits: The CD138-negative fraction was mixed bone marrow immune cells, not pure T cells. In IR-seq, single-read clonotypes were roughly 82% of clonotypes but approximately 3.5% of reads.

Sequencing used a population of CD138-negative cells sorted from bone marrow. This receptor was obtained from a donor at least 40 years old with multiple myeloma.

The CDR3 loop is CASRVAGAYNEQFF. The CDR3 nucleotides are TGTGCCAGTAGGGTAGCGGGAGCCTACAATGAGCAGTTCTTC. The chain is built from TRBV19 and TRBJ2-1; the match to TRBD2 covers 9 bases. There are 14 residues in the CDR3. Trimming at V came to 6 bases and at J to 2 bases, leaving 2 bases not matched to a gene. The V gene's germline CDR1 is LNHDA and CDR2 SQIVND (reference sequence).